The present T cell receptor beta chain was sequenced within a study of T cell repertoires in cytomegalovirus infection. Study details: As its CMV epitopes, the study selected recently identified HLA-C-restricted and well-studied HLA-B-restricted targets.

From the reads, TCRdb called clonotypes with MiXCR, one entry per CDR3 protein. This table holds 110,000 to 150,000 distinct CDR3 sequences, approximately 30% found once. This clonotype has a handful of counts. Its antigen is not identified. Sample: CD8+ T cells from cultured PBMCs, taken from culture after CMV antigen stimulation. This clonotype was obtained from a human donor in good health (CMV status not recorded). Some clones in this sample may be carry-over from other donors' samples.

The CDR3 DNA is TGTGCCAGCAGCTGGGAAGGGGGCATCGATACGCAGTATTTT. This translates into CASSWEGGIDTQYF. The chain employs TRBV9 and TRBJ2-3, with 7 bases matching TRBD1. After removal of 4 bases from V and 6 bases from J, the junction contained 8 bases not matched to a gene. Per the germline V gene, CDR1 is SGDLS and CDR2 is YYNGEE. CDR3 length equals 14 residues.